A single sample is the source of the 26 T cell receptor beta chains below, sequenced in a study of neurological immune-mediated disorders. TCRdb re-derived calls from the 5' RACE reads in MiXCR, one entry per CDR3 protein. The data hold 77,000 or so distinct CDR3 sequences, with roughly 9.9% observed a single time. Sequences were obtained from PBMCs. The receptors come from a man between 45 and 60 years old in good health.

This clonotype was seen only a few times. One end of the junction varies from germline; a read error may be responsible. V is TRBV5-1 and J is TRBJ2-5; D gene unclear. The CDR3 consists of 14 residues. Looked up from germline, CDR1 is SGHRS and CDR2 is YFSETQ. CDR3 nucleotides: TGCGCCAGCAGAAGCAACACCCAACAAGGGACCCAGTACTTC. Its protein is CASRSNTQQGTQYF. Using reference TRBV5-1 and TRBJ2-5 for the parts outside the CDR3, the full variable domain is KAGVTQTPRYLIKTRGQQVTLSCSPISGHRSVSWYQQTPGQGLQFLFEYFSETQRNKGNFPGRFSGRQFSNSRSEMNVSTLELGDSALYLCASRSNTQQGTQYFGPGTRLLVL.

Many counts were recorded for this clonotype. The chain employs TRBV4-1 and TRBJ2-4; 9 bases line up with TRBD2. Trimming took 2 bases from V and 1 from J; bases not matched to a gene: 12. This CDR3 contains 19 residues. Germline CDR1 and CDR2: MGHRA and YSYEKL. The CDR3: CASSQPAGGANGAKNIQYF. The CDR3 nucleotides read TGCGCCAGCAGCCAACCAGCGGGAGGCGCCAACGGGGCCAAAAACATTCAGTACTTC.

This clonotype has at least ten counts. V is TRBV12-3 or TRBV12-4 and J is TRBJ2-7, with a weak D call TRBD1 (6 bases). V was shortened by 6 bases and J by 6 bases, with 15 bases between the two germline ends. This CDR3 contains 13 residues. CDR3: CASRTGQPGEQYF. Here the CDR3 DNA reads TGTGCCAGCAGAACTGGACAGCCGGGCGAGCAGTACTTC.

This clonotype was observed at least ten times. The chain carries TRBV28 and TRBJ2-1; 7 bases fit TRBD1. Germline-derived CDR1 and CDR2 are MDHEN and SYDVKM. The CDR3 covers 13 residues. The junction had 10 bases not matched to a gene; V was cut back by 11 bases and J by 6 bases. CDR3 in DNA: TGTGCCGGAACAAAACAGGGGCTCAATGAGCAGTTCTTC. Its protein is CAGTKQGLNEQFF.

This clonotype was counted ten times or more. The V and J genes are TRBV7-2 and TRBJ2-3, with D tentatively TRBD1 (5 bases). This CDR3 comprises 17 residues. Looked up from germline, CDR1 is SGHTA and CDR2 is FQGNSA. Trimming took 4 bases from V and 4 from J, leaving 21 bases between them. The CDR3 region has the DNA TGTGCCAGCAGCTCAAACCGCAAATCTAGGGGCCCAGATACGCAGTATTTT. Residues: CASSSNRKSRGPDTQYF.

The table lists this clonotype with many counts. V and J are TRBV10-3 and TRBJ2-7, with D uncertain. The V gene's germline CDR1 is ENHRY and CDR2 SYGVKD. This CDR3 spans 11 amino acids. V was clipped by 3 bases and J by 11 bases, with 11 bases between them. For the CDR3, the DNA is TGTGCCATCAGTGAATTGACTCAGAAGTACTTC. Its protein product is CAISELTQKYF.

The rearrangement uses TRBV19 and TRBJ2-7, with 8 positions matching TRBD2. In germline, CDR1 is LNHDA, CDR2 SQIVND (reference sequence). With 3 bases clipped from V and 2 bases from J, the junction kept 6 bases outside the gene matches. The length of the CDR3 is 15 residues. The CDR3: CASSISTSGAYEQYF. The CDR3 DNA follows: TGTGCCAGTAGTATTTCCACTAGCGGAGCCTACGAGCAGTACTTC.

The V call is TRBV2, the J call TRBJ1-6; TRBD1 might be the D (6 bases). Trimming pared 7 bases from V and 4 bases from J, leaving 8 bases between. This CDR3 spans 13 amino acids. Germline V gene data show CDR1 as SNHLY and CDR2 as FYNNEI. CDR3 sequence: CASNREYNSPLHF. CDR3 coding DNA: TGTGCCAGCAACAGGGAATATAATTCACCCCTCCACTTT.

This clonotype was counted many times. The CDR3, as DNA: TGTGCCATCAGATCAGTAGATAGACCTGAAGCTTTCTTT. This codes for CAIRSVDRPEAFF. The chain uses TRBV10-3 and TRBJ1-1; D unresolved. V shed 6 bases and J shed 6 bases, with 14 bases lying between them. The germline gives CDR1 ENHRY, CDR2 SYGVKD. This CDR3 is 13 amino acids long.

The table lists this clonotype with many counts. The V and J genes are TRBV28 and TRBJ1-5; maybe TRBD1 (5 bases). The length of the CDR3 is 15 residues. The germline V gene has CDR1 MDHEN and CDR2 SYDVKM. V was pared by 5 bases and J by 2 bases, with 13 bases between. The CDR3 sequence is CASSLTGDGNQPQHF. In nucleotides, the CDR3 is TGTGCCAGCAGTCTGACGGGGGATGGCAATCAGCCCCAGCATTTT.

This clonotype was recorded many times. This rearrangement joins TRBV20-1 to TRBJ2-7; no clear D gene. CDR3 size: 12 residues. The V end lost 5 bases, the J end lost 7 bases, and 15 bases lay between the germline ends. CDR1 and CDR2 (germline): DFQATT, SNEGSKA (reference sequence). In DNA form, the CDR3 reads TGCAGTGCTTTGCCGTATTCTGGGGAGCAGTACTTC. Residues: CSALPYSGEQYF.

Ten or more counts support this clonotype. CDR3 residues: CASSLAGTGGTEAFF. CDR3 bases: TGCGCCAGCAGCTTGGCCGGGACAGGGGGCACTGAAGCTTTCTTT. This chain joins TRBV5-1 and TRBJ1-1; TRBD1 agrees at 11 bases. The CDR3 is 15 amino acids. Germline V lookup: CDR1 SGHRS, CDR2 YFSETQ. V was clipped by 0 bases and J by 4 bases; unmatched bases: 2.

In its sample, this clonotype was seen many times. The CDR3 sequence: CASPPPGRPREQFF. CDR3 sequence (DNA): TGTGCCAGCCCCCCCCCAGGACGGCCCAGGGAGCAGTTCTTC. The chain couples TRBV28 to TRBJ2-1; D is undetermined. Per germline, CDR1 MDHEN and CDR2 SYDVKM. The germline V and J ends were trimmed by 8 bases and 10 bases, with 21 bases remaining between them. The CDR3 sequence is 14 residues long.

There are many counts of this clonotype. V usage is TRBV5-1 and J usage is TRBJ1-6, with D possibly TRBD1 on 5 matching bases. V was trimmed by 1 base and J by 6 bases, leaving 17 bases between them. CDR1 is SGHRS and CDR2 is YFSETQ in the germline V gene. The CDR3 spans 17 residues. Here the CDR3 reads CASSLSGLGQTNSPLHF. The CDR3 coding sequence is TGCGCCAGCAGCTTGTCAGGGTTGGGTCAGACTAATTCACCCCTCCACTTT.

This clonotype was recorded at least ten times. The CDR3 bases are TGCGCCAGCAGCACAACCACAGATACGCAGTATTTT. Its translation is CASSTTTDTQYF. This chain uses TRBV5-1 with TRBJ2-3, with unresolved D. This CDR3 contains 12 residues. Germline CDR1 reads SGHRS; CDR2 reads YFSETQ. V was trimmed by 4 bases and J by 2 bases, leaving 5 bases between them.

This clonotype was recorded many times. The chain employs TRBV5-1 and TRBJ2-6, with a weak D call TRBD1 (6 bases). This CDR3 region has 19 residues. Germline V gives CDR1 SGHRS, CDR2 YFSETQ. Trimming removed 2 bases from V and 0 bases from J, with 18 bases in between. The CDR3 coding sequence is TGCGCCAGCAGCTTAGATATCTCGGGACAACTCTCTGGGGCCAACGTCCTGACTTTC. Its protein is CASSLDISGQLSGANVLTF.

This clonotype was seen ten or more times. The V and J genes are TRBV12-3 or TRBV12-4 and TRBJ1-2, with 7 positions matching TRBD1. The CDR3 is 14 amino acids. V shed 6 bases, J shed 2 bases, and the junction held 6 bases outside the gene matches. The DNA of the CDR3 is TGTGCCAGCAGGTCCACAGGGGAGAACTATGGCTACACCTTC. It encodes CASRSTGENYGYTF.

The chain employs TRBV7-9 and TRBJ2-7; 9 bases agree with TRBD2. The V and J ends lost 5 bases and 5 bases, in that order; junction bases with no gene match: 13. The CDR3 is made up of 16 amino acids. Germline lookup yields CDR1 SEHNR and CDR2 FQNEAQ (reference sequence). CDR3 loop: CASSIGLAVAGDEQYF. CDR3 bases: TGTGCCAGCAGCATTGGACTGGCGGTAGCGGGAGACGAGCAGTACTTC. Complete variable domain (other parts from reference TRBV7-9 and TRBJ2-7): DTGVSQNPRHKITKRGQNVTFRCDPISEHNRLYWYRQTLGQGPEFLTYFQNEAQLEKSRLLSDRFSAERPKGSFSTLEIQRTEQGDSAMYLCASSIGLAVAGDEQYFGPGTRLTVT.

This clonotype showed up many times. This chain links TRBV4-1 with TRBJ2-3; D unclear. V lost 4 bases, J lost 3 bases, and 8 bases lay in between. Germline-derived CDR1 and CDR2 are MGHRA and YSYEKL. The length of the CDR3 is 13 residues. The CDR3 region is CASSRERTDTQYF. CDR3 sequence (DNA): TGCGCCAGCAGCCGAGAAAGAACAGATACGCAGTATTTT.

This clonotype was recorded many times. This sequence joins TRBV7-9 and TRBJ2-1; 8 nucleotides match TRBD2. CDR1 SEHNR and CDR2 FQNEAQ come from the germline V gene (reference sequence). The CDR3 is 15 amino acids. Trimming at V came to 5 bases and at J to 4 bases, leaving 7 bases not matched to a gene. In DNA form, the CDR3 reads TGTGCCAGCAGCCCGGAGCGGGGGCCATACAATGAGCAGTTCTTC. This codes for CASSPERGPYNEQFF.

This clonotype came up many times. CDR3 amino acids: CASSLAGALGSYNEQFF. As DNA, the CDR3 is TGCGCCAGCAGCCTAGCGGGAGCCTTGGGATCCTACAATGAGCAGTTCTTC. The gene calls are TRBV5-1 and TRBJ2-1; TRBD2 matches at 10 bases. The CDR3 has 17 amino acids. V shed 4 bases, J shed 1 base, and the junction held 8 bases outside the gene matches. Germline CDR1 and CDR2: SGHRS and YFSETQ.

In this sample, this clonotype turned up many times. V and J are TRBV12-3 or TRBV12-4 and TRBJ2-1, with 11 bases aligning to TRBD2. J was trimmed by 2 bases and V by 6 bases; bases with no gene match: 6. The CDR3 spans 16 residues. The CDR3, as DNA: TGTGCCAGCAGGCCTCTAGCGGGAGGAGCCTACAATGAGCAGTTCTTC. This encodes CASRPLAGGAYNEQFF.

This clonotype was seen many times. The CDR3 here is CSVGGGDSAIYNEQFF. For the CDR3, the DNA is TGCAGCGTTGGTGGCGGGGACAGTGCAATTTACAATGAGCAGTTCTTC. This chain joins TRBV29-1 and TRBJ2-1, with D possibly being TRBD1 (7 bases). This CDR3 region has 16 residues. Germline lookup yields CDR1 SQVTM and CDR2 ANQGSEA. Trimming stripped 4 bases from V and 4 bases from J, with 20 bases between.

The chain employs TRBV27 and TRBJ2-2; D may correspond to TRBD1 or TRBD2 (5 bases each). Per the germline V gene, CDR1 is MNHEY and CDR2 is SMNVEV (reference sequence). With 3 bases removed from V and 5 bases from J, the gap between germline ends came to 13 bases. CDR3 length: 15 amino acids. CDR3 residues: CASSFRQRVTGELFF. CDR3 sequence (DNA): TGTGCCAGCAGTTTTAGACAGAGGGTAACCGGGGAGCTGTTTTTT.

This clonotype showed up many times. The V and J genes are TRBV6-2 or TRBV6-3 and TRBJ2-1; 9 bases fit TRBD2. The CDR3 consists of 15 residues. Germline CDR1 and CDR2: MNHEY and SVGEGT. The J segment lost 8 bases and the V segment lost 4 bases, leaving 9 bases of the junction unmatched. The CDR3 region has the DNA TGTGCCAGCAGTTCAGGAGGAGCGGGAGGATATGAGCAGTTCTTC. It specifies CASSSGGAGGYEQFF.

This clonotype was observed a handful of times. This chain links TRBV14 with TRBJ2-1, with D tentatively TRBD1 (5 bases). The CDR3 has 16 residues. Germline V gene data show CDR1 as SGHDN and CDR2 as FVKESK. The V and J ends lost 1 base and 7 bases respectively, with 17 bases between them. The CDR3 DNA is TGTGCCAGCAGCCAAGCTAAAGTAGGGGATCAGAATGAGCAGTTCTTC. Encoded protein: CASSQAKVGDQNEQFF. Complete variable domain (other parts from reference TRBV14 and TRBJ2-1): EAGVTQFPSHSVIEKGQTVTLRCDPISGHDNLYWYRRVMGKEIKFLLHFVKESKQDESGMPNNRFLAERTGGTYSTLKVQPAELEDSGVYFCASSQAKVGDQNEQFFGPGTRLTVL.